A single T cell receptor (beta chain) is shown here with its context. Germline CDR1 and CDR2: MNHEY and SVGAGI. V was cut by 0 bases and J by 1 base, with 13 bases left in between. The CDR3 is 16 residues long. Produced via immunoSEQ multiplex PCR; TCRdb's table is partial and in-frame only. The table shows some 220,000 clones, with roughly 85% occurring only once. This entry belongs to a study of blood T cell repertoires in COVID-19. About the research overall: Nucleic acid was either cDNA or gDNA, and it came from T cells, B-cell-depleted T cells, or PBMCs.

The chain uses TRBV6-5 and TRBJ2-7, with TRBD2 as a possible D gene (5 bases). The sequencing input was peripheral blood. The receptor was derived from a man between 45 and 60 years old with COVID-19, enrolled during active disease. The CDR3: CASSYSMAGGSYEQYF. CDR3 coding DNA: TGTGCCAGCAGTTACTCGATGGCTGGCGGGTCCTACGAGCAGTACTTC.